These 28 T cell receptor beta chains share one sample of origin, sequenced in a study of blood T cells in healthy people across ages. A second PCR, run for about 7 to 11 cycles, used a sample-barcoded 5' primer plus a J-beta primer mix. TCRdb passed the 5' RACE reads through MiXCR, listing each CDR3 protein once. The sample yields about 1.7 million distinct CDR3 sequences, 28% seen once. Sequenced sample: blood. The source of these receptors is a woman aged 25 to 39 in good health.

This clonotype was seen more than once but under ten times. J is TRBJ2-4 and V is TRBV28; TRBD1 aligns across 9 bases. Gene TRBJ2-7 matches the end of the DNA better, so the J call may be wrong. Per germline, CDR1 MDHEN and CDR2 SYDVKM. This CDR3 region has 15 residues. The CDR3 nucleotides read TGTGCCAGCAGTCTAATGGGACAGGGCAAGGACGAGCAGTACTTC. It codes for CASSLMGQGKDEQYF.

The DNA of the CDR3 is TGCAGTGCTAGCATGGAGTCCTACGAGCAGTACTTC. Translating gives CSASMESYEQYF. This chain connects TRBV20-1 to TRBJ2-7, with no clear D. This CDR3 spans 12 amino acids. V lost 3 bases and J 1 base, leaving 7 bases between the germline ends. Germline loops: CDR1 DFQATT, CDR2 SNEGSKA (reference sequence).

The V and J genes are TRBV24-1 and TRBJ2-2, with unresolved D. With 3 bases removed from V and 6 bases from J, the gap between germline ends came to 4 bases. Germline loops: CDR1 KGHDR, CDR2 SFDVKD. The CDR3 covers 12 residues. The CDR3 region has the DNA TGTGCCACCAGTGATGCCCCCGGGGAGCTGTTTTTT. Protein sequence: CATSDAPGELFF.

The genes are TRBV6-6 and TRBJ2-3, with 10 nucleotides matching TRBD1. V lost 6 bases, J lost 1 base, and 7 bases stayed unmatched. This CDR3 is 16 amino acids long. Germline lookup yields CDR1 MNHNY and CDR2 SVGAGI (reference sequence). The CDR3 is CASSDRTGGGTDTQYF. The CDR3 bases are TGTGCCAGCAGCGATCGGACAGGGGGGGGCACAGATACGCAGTATTTT.

This chain joins TRBV6-2 or TRBV6-3 and TRBJ1-5; D gene uncertain. CDR3 length: 13 residues. The ends were cut back, 4 bases at V and 4 bases at J, with 8 bases in the middle. Germline V CDR1 and CDR2: MNHEY, SVGEGT. CDR3 protein: CASSFAPNQPQHF. For the CDR3, the DNA is TGTGCCAGCAGTTTTGCTCCAAATCAGCCCCAGCATTTT.

This clonotype came up many times. This chain joins TRBV29-1 and TRBJ2-7; D is undetermined. The V gene's germline CDR1 is SQVTM and CDR2 ANQGSEA. V was trimmed by 1 base and J by 6 bases, leaving 19 bases between them. The CDR3 sequence is 15 residues long. The CDR3 sequence: CSVEGARARTGEQYF. For the CDR3, the DNA is TGCAGCGTTGAAGGCGCCCGGGCCCGGACGGGCGAGCAGTACTTC.

The CDR3 sequence is CASNPRDVEETQYF. The CDR3 bases are TGTGCCAGCAATCCCCGGGATGTAGAAGAGACCCAGTACTTC. This chain uses TRBV5-8 with TRBJ2-5; TRBD2 is a possible D gene (5 bases). V was shortened by 6 bases and J by 3 bases, with 15 bases between the two germline ends. CDR3 size: 14 residues. Germline lookup yields CDR1 SGHTS and CDR2 YDEGEE.

In its sample, this clonotype was seen many times. The V and J genes are TRBV28 and TRBJ2-7; 11 nucleotides agree with TRBD1. This CDR3 is 15 amino acids long. Germline V gives CDR1 MDHEN, CDR2 SYDVKM. Trimming took 5 bases from V and 6 from J; bases not matched to a gene: 9. CDR3 bases: TGTGCCAGCAGTCCCCGCCGGACAGGGGGCAGCGAGCAGTACTTC. Amino acids: CASSPRRTGGSEQYF. Filled out from reference TRBV28 and TRBJ2-7, the complete variable domain reads DVKVTQSSRYLVKRTGEKVFLECVQDMDHENMFWYRQDPGLGLRLIYFSYDVKMKEKGDIPEGYSVSREKKERFSLILESASTNQTSMYLCASSPRRTGGSEQYFGPGTRLTVT.

The rearrangement links TRBV12-3 or TRBV12-4 to TRBJ2-5, with D tentatively TRBD2 (7 bases). V was shortened by 9 bases and J by 3 bases, with 17 bases between the two germline ends. This CDR3 is 14 amino acids long. CDR3 sequence reads: CASGQRDWKETQYF. As DNA, the CDR3 is TGTGCCAGTGGACAGCGGGACTGGAAAGAGACCCAGTACTTC.

This clonotype was observed a handful of times. The CDR3 region has the DNA TGCGCCAGCAGCTTGGCCGGGAGGAAAGATACGCAGTATTTT. Encoded protein: CASSLAGRKDTQYF. V usage is TRBV5-1 and J usage is TRBJ2-3, with 7 positions matching TRBD2. The CDR3 covers 14 residues. Trimming removed 0 bases from V and 5 bases from J; junction bases left unmatched: 3. The germline V gene encodes CDR1 SGHRS and CDR2 YFSETQ.

Worth noting for this clonotype: This may be a read error: a much more frequent sequence differs by one nucleotide. This chain uses TRBV29-1 with TRBJ2-1; D is undetermined. Germline V CDR1 and CDR2: SQVTM, ANQGSEA. The CDR3 extends over 13 amino acids. The CDR3 region is CSVEGRAYKEQFF. In DNA form, the CDR3 reads TGCAGCGTTGAAGGTCGGGCCTACAAGGAGCAGTTCTTC.

At least ten counts were recorded for this clonotype. The rearrangement joins TRBV29-1 to TRBJ2-5; 8 positions match TRBD1. CDR1 is SQVTM, CDR2 ANQGSEA, per germline. The CDR3 contains 13 residues. Trimming removed 3 bases from V and 4 bases from J; junction bases left unmatched: 4. The CDR3 coding sequence is TGCAGCGTTGACGCAGGGGGCGGAGAGACCCAGTACTTC. It is translated as CSVDAGGGETQYF. The entire variable domain, with the rest obtained from reference TRBV29-1 and TRBJ2-5, is as follows: SAVISQKPSRDICQRGTSLTIQCQVDSQVTMMFWYRQQPGQSLTLIATANQGSEATYESGFVIDKFPISRPNLTFSTLTVSNMSPEDSSIYLCSVDAGGGETQYFGPGTRLLVL.

The chain is built from TRBV4-3 and TRBJ2-6, with a possible D match to TRBD1 (6 bases). The V and J ends lost 0 bases and 0 bases respectively, with 12 bases between them. This CDR3 has 18 residues. Germline assignment: CDR1 LGHNA and CDR2 YSLEER. The CDR3 reads CASSQDWTVLSGANVLTF. CDR3 sequence (DNA): TGCGCCAGCAGCCAAGACTGGACAGTTCTCTCTGGGGCCAACGTCCTGACTTTC.

There are many counts of this clonotype. The gene calls are TRBV10-3 and TRBJ1-5, with 10 bases fitting TRBD1. The CDR3 consists of 12 residues. From germline, CDR1 is ENHRY and CDR2 SYGVKD. With 8 bases clipped from V and 7 bases from J, the junction kept 2 bases outside the gene matches. The CDR3 DNA sequence: TGTGCCATCGGGACAGGGGACCAGCCCCAGCATTTT. It encodes CAIGTGDQPQHF.

This clonotype appeared many times. The rearrangement links TRBV9 to TRBJ2-7; D assignment may be TRBD1 or TRBD2 (5 bases each). The CDR3 length is 15 residues. V lost 4 bases, J lost 0 bases, and 14 bases lay in between. Germline V gene data show CDR1 as SGDLS and CDR2 as YYNGEE. As DNA, the CDR3 is TGTGCCAGCAGCCCGCCCGGGGCTTCCTCCTACGAGCAGTACTTC. Protein product: CASSPPGASSYEQYF.

This chain joins TRBV19 and TRBJ2-1; 7 bases are shared with TRBD1. This CDR3 has 16 amino acids. The V gene end was trimmed by 1 base and the J gene end by 9 bases; junction bases not matched to a gene: 12. Looked up from germline, CDR1 is LNHDA and CDR2 is SQIVND (reference sequence). CDR3 nucleotides: TGTGCCAGTAGTATAGCGGCCGGGACCGCAGGGGGTGAGCAGTTCTTC. Protein: CASSIAAGTAGGEQFF.

As regards this clonotype: Sequence at one end of the junction differs from germline and may be a read error. The V gene is TRBV7-9, the J gene TRBJ2-2; D gene uncertain. The CDR3 totals 14 residues. Germline V gives CDR1 SEHNR, CDR2 FQNEAQ (reference sequence). The CDR3 is CASSSRQNTEELFF. The CDR3 nucleotides read TGTGCCAGCAGCTCGCGACAAAACACCGAGGAGCTGTTTTTT.

This rearrangement joins TRBV9 to TRBJ2-1; 13 bases align to TRBD2. Per the germline V gene, CDR1 is SGDLS and CDR2 is YYNGEE. V dropped 1 base and J dropped 7; count of bases not matched to a gene: 8. CDR3 size: 17 residues. The CDR3 DNA follows: TGTGCCAGCAGCGTAAGGTTAACTAGCGGGGGGGCAAATGAGCAGTTCTTC. Residues: CASSVRLTSGGANEQFF.

The CDR3 here is CASTMTWGQGVDTQYF. The CDR3 DNA follows: TGTGCCAGCACCATGACCTGGGGGCAGGGAGTAGATACGCAGTATTTT. The V gene is TRBV11-2, the J gene TRBJ2-3, with D perhaps matching TRBD1 (6 bases). Trimming took off 7 bases at V and 5 bases at J, with 22 bases between the two ends. The germline gives CDR1 SGHAT, CDR2 FQNNGV. This CDR3 is built from 16 residues. Drawing the rest from reference TRBV11-2 and TRBJ2-3, the complete variable domain is EAGVAQSPRYKIIEKRQSVAFWCNPISGHATLYWYQQILGQGPKLLIQFQNNGVVDDSQLPKDRFSAERLKGVDSTLKIQPAKLEDSAVYLCASTMTWGQGVDTQYFGPGTRLTVL.

This clonotype was detected once. The rearrangement links TRBV12-3 or TRBV12-4 to TRBJ2-3, with 13 nucleotides matching TRBD2. The trim removed 6 bases at V and 2 bases at J, leaving 11 bases unmatched. The CDR3 has 18 amino acids. This chain's CDR3 is CASSQTSGGASITDTQYF. CDR3 in DNA: TGTGCCAGCAGCCAAACTAGCGGGGGGGCCTCGATCACAGATACGCAGTATTTT.

Concerning this clonotype itself: A read error may account for a junction end that differs from germline. The V and J genes are TRBV20-1 and TRBJ2-1; TRBD2 is a possible D gene (5 bases). This CDR3 is built from 16 residues. Germline values: CDR1 DFQATT, CDR2 SNEGSKA (reference sequence). CDR3 nucleotides: TGCAGTGTTATAGGTTCTTTCTGGTCTAGACGGGATGAGCAATTCTTC. Protein sequence: CSVIGSFWSRRDEQFF.

V and J are TRBV9 and TRBJ2-3; D ambiguous. V lost 0 bases and J lost 5, with 7 bases in between. Germline CDR1 reads SGDLS; CDR2 reads YYNGEE. The CDR3 sequence is 13 residues long. The CDR3 protein is CASSVDQQDTQYF. The CDR3 nucleotides are TGTGCCAGCAGCGTAGACCAGCAAGATACGCAGTATTTT.

This sequence joins TRBV5-1 and TRBJ2-7; TRBD1 might be the D (6 bases). CDR3 length: 13 amino acids. Trimming removed 3 bases from V and 3 bases from J, with 10 bases in between. Germline V gene lookup returns CDR1 SGHRS and CDR2 YFSETQ. CDR3 in amino acids: CASSYYRDYEQYF. As DNA, the CDR3 is TGCGCCAGCAGCTACTACAGGGACTACGAGCAGTACTTC.

A word on this clonotype: With a much larger clone just one base away, this may be a read error. This chain joins TRBV7-2 and TRBJ1-2; D possibly corresponds to TRBD1 (6 bases). CDR3 size: 16 residues. Germline-derived CDR1 and CDR2 are SGHTA and FQGNSA. V lost 1 base and J lost 7, with 19 bases in between. This CDR3 reads CASSLGTGGRGSGYTF. The CDR3 DNA reads as TGTGCCAGCAGCTTAGGGACTGGGGGCAGGGGATCTGGCTACACCTTC.

The chain recombines TRBV7-9 with TRBJ2-1; 9 nucleotides agree with TRBD2. J gave up 6 bases and V 5 bases, and 8 bases lay outside the gene matches. Germline V gene data show CDR1 as SEHNR and CDR2 as FQNEAQ (reference sequence). The CDR3 runs 15 residues. CDR3 residues: CASSPLAGNLNEQFF. CDR3 nucleotide sequence: TGTGCCAGCAGCCCTCTAGCGGGAAACCTCAATGAGCAGTTCTTC. The full variable domain, rest sourced from reference TRBV7-9 and TRBJ2-1, is DTGVSQNPRHKITKRGQNVTFRCDPISEHNRLYWYRQTLGQGPEFLTYFQNEAQLEKSRLLSDRFSAERPKGSFSTLEIQRTEQGDSAMYLCASSPLAGNLNEQFFGPGTRLTVL.

This clonotype was counted only a few times. V and J are TRBV4-1 and TRBJ2-4; 9 positions agree with TRBD1. Germline CDR1 is MGHRA and CDR2 is YSYEKL. The CDR3 is made up of 17 amino acids. V was clipped by 0 bases and J by 3 bases; unmatched bases: 6. This chain's CDR3 is CASSQESTGGDKNIQYF. CDR3 sequence (DNA): TGCGCCAGCAGCCAAGAATCGACAGGGGGGGACAAAAACATTCAGTACTTC.

This chain uses TRBV5-8 with TRBJ1-6; D gene unclear. There are 15 residues in the CDR3. V was shortened by 1 base and J by 2 bases, with 7 bases between the two germline ends. Looked up from germline, CDR1 is SGHTS and CDR2 is YDEGEE. The CDR3 DNA follows: TGTGCCAGCAGCTTGACGTCCACCTATAATTCACCCCTCCACTTT. This codes for CASSLTSTYNSPLHF.

V is TRBV5-1 and J is TRBJ1-4, with D unclear. Germline lookup yields CDR1 SGHRS and CDR2 YFSETQ. CDR3 length equals 15 residues. The V and J ends lost 4 bases and 6 bases respectively, with 16 bases between them. CDR3 sequence (DNA): TGCGCCAGCAGCGTAGTCAGCAGGAGCCATGAAAAACTGTTTTTT. Amino acid sequence: CASSVVSRSHEKLFF. The entire variable domain, with the rest obtained from reference TRBV5-1 and TRBJ1-4, is as follows: KAGVTQTPRYLIKTRGQQVTLSCSPISGHRSVSWYQQTPGQGLQFLFEYFSETQRNKGNFPGRFSGRQFSNSRSEMNVSTLELGDSALYLCASSVVSRSHEKLFFGSGTQLSVL.